This T cell receptor (beta chain) derives from a study of a mutant IDH1 vaccine in newly diagnosed glioma. The wider study: Earlier care involved radiotherapy, temozolomide, or both, and the majority received both.

As for this clone: Its antigen is not identified.

Measured with immunoSEQ multiplex PCR; TCRdb has only the in-frame clones, and not every one. Found here are about 44,000 clones, under 95% of them singletons; the top ten hold around 3.9%. The V end was cut by 1 base, the J end by 0 bases, with 9 bases between. CDR3 length: 16 residues. Germline V CDR1 and CDR2: SGHTA, FQGNSA. Time point: week 23, last vaccination. Vaccination comprised doses that each held 300 ug of mutant IDH1 20-mer peptide, plus topical imiquimod. The material sequenced was PBMCs, taken from a glioma patient whose treatment included an IDH1 peptide vaccine. The origin of this receptor is a man over 45 with glioma. The chain recombines TRBV7-2 with TRBJ1-4; no clear D gene. The CDR3 loop reads CASSLGSGTTNEKLFF. The DNA for the CDR3 is TGTGCCAGCAGCTTAGGTTCCGGGACAACTAATGAAAAACTGTTTTTT.